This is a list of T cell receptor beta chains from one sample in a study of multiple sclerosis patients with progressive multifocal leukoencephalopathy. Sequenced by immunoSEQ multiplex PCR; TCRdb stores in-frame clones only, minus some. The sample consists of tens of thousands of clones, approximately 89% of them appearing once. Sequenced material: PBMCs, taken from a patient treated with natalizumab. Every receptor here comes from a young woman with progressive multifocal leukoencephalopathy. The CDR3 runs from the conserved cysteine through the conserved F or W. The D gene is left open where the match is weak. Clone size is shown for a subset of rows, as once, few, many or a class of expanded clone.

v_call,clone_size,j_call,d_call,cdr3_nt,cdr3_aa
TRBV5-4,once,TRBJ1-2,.,TGTGCCAGCAGCTTTAACAGGGAGGCGCTTTATGGCTACACCTTC,CASSFNREALYGYTF
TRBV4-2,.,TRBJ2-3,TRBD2,TGTGCCAGCAGCCAAGATGTTCCGGGAGGGAACATAGATACGCAGTATTTT,CASSQDVPGGNIDTQYF
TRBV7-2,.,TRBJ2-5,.,TGTGCCAGCAGCTTTGGGCGGGTTGTTCAAGAGACCCAGTACTTC,CASSFGRVVQETQYF
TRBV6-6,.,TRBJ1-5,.,TGTGCCAGCAGCCCGAACGGTAGCAATCAGCCCCAGCATTTT,CASSPNGSNQPQHF
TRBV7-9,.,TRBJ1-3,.,TGTGCCAGCAGCTGGGGTGAATCTGGAAACACCATATATTTT,CASSWGESGNTIYF
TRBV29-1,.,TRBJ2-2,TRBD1,TGCAGCGCGGTGACAGGGGGCTACACCGGGGAGCTGTTTTTT,CSAVTGGYTGELFF
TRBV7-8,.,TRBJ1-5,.,TGTGCCAGCAGCTTGGGGGCAGGATCTCAGCCCCAGCATTTT,CASSLGAGSQPQHF
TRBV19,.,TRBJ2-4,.,TGTGCCAGTAGTATGGAAAACATTCAGTACTTC,CASSMENIQYF
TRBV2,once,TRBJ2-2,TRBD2,TGTGCCAGCAGTGCGACTAGCGGGGGCAGAGAAACCGGGGAGCTGTTTTTT,CASSATSGGRETGELFF
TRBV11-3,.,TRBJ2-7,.,TGTGCCAGCAGCTCCGGACAGCGAGACTACGAGCAGTACTTC,CASSSGQRDYEQYF
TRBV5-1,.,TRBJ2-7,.,TGCGCCAGCAGCTACGGAGGGGGCGACGAGCAGTACTTC,CASSYGGGDEQYF
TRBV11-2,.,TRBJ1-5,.,TGTGCCAGCAGCTTAGGGGGCTGGCAGCCCCAGCATTTT,CASSLGGWQPQHF
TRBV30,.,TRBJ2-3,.,TGTGCCTGCCATTTGAGAGAAACAGATACGCAGTATTTT,CACHLRETDTQYF
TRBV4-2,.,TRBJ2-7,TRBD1,TGTGCCAGCAGCCAACGACAGGGGTTTGGTTCTCCCTACGAGCAGTACTTC,CASSQRQGFGSPYEQYF
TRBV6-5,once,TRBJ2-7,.,TGTGCCAGCAGTTACGAACGGGGTATCTACGAGCAGTACTTC,CASSYERGIYEQYF
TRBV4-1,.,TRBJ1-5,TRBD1,TGCGCCAGCAGCCTCCGGGACAGGGAAAATCAGCCCCAGCATTTT,CASSLRDRENQPQHF
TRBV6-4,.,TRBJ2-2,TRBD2,TGTGCCAGCAGTGAGCGGGGGGCGAACACCGGGGAGCTGTTTTTT,CASSERGANTGELFF
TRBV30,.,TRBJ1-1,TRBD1,TGTGCCTGGAAAGCCGGGACAGGATGGGATGCCACTGAAGCTTTCTTT,CAWKAGTGWDATEAFF
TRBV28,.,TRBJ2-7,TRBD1,TGTGCCAGCATCTCGGGGGGACAGGGAGCCTACGAGCAGTACTTC,CASISGGQGAYEQYF
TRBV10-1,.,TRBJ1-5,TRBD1,TGCGCCAGCGGGTCAAACAGGGGTCAGCCCCAGCATTTT,CASGSNRGQPQHF
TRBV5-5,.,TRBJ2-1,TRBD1,TGTGCCAGCAGCTCGGACAGGGGAGGCTACAATGAGCAGTTCTTC,CASSSDRGGYNEQFF
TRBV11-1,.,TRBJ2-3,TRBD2,TGTGCCAGCGGGCGCCAACATAGCGGGGGGTCAGATACGCAGTATTTT,CASGRQHSGGSDTQYF
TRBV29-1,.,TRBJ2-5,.,TGCAGCGTTGAACGGCAGGGCCGGGAGACCCAGTACTTC,CSVERQGRETQYF
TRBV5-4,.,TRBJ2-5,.,TGTGCCAGCAGCTTGGAACCGCGAGCAGAGGAGACCCAGTACTTC,CASSLEPRAEETQYF
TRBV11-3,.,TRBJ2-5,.,TGTGCCAGCAGCTTAACCCCGGTTAGGGGAGAGACCCAGTACTTC,CASSLTPVRGETQYF
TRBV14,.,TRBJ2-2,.,TGTGCCAGCAGCCAAGATTTAGCCGGGGAGCTGTTTTTT,CASSQDLAGELFF
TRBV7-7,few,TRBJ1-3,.,TGTGCCAGCAGCCTAGGGAAGGACGGTGGAAACACCATATATTTT,CASSLGKDGGNTIYF
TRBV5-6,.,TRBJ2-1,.,TGTGCCAGCAGCTTGGGCCATATACAGGGCAATGAGCAGTTCTTC,CASSLGHIQGNEQFF
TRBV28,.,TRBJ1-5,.,TGTGCCAGCAGTTTACTGGGCCCCGCTAATCAGCCCCAGCATTTT,CASSLLGPANQPQHF
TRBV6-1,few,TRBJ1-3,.,TGTGCCAGCAGCCCCCCCGTCTCTGGAAACACCATATATTTT,CASSPPVSGNTIYF
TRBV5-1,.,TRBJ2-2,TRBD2,TGCGCCAGCAGCCCGTTAGGACTAGCGGGAACCGGGGAGCTGTTTTTT,CASSPLGLAGTGELFF
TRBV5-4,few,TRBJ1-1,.,TGTGCCAGCAGCTTGAAGCAGGGATTGGTCACTGAAGCTTTCTTT,CASSLKQGLVTEAFF
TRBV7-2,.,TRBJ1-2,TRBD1,TGTGCCGTCCCAACAGGGGTCGGTTTCTATGGCTACACCTTC,CAVPTGVGFYGYTF
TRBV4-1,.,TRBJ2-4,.,TGCGCCAGCAGCCAAGGAGCGGGCTCAGCCAAAAACATTCAGTACTTC,CASSQGAGSAKNIQYF
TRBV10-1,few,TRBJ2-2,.,TGCGCCAGCAGTGAGCGGTCCGTCTCCGGGGAGCTGTTTTTT,CASSERSVSGELFF
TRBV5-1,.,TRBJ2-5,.,TGCGCCAGCAGCTTGGGGGTCCAGCTAGCTGAGGGGGAGACCCAGTACTTC,CASSLGVQLAEGETQYF
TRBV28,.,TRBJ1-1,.,TGTGCCAGCAGTTTAGGGGGCGCAGAGGCTTTCTTT,CASSLGGAEAFF